This TCR beta chain was sequenced for a study of CD8+ T cells in alopecia areata (dated by TCRdb to 2016 to 2019). Context from the whole study: High-throughput TCRbeta sequencing was used to examine T cell clonal expansion in alopecia areata in both the C3H/HeJ mouse model and human patients. On the human side, TCRbeta sequencing was run on scalp tissue and on sorted CD4+ and CD8+ peripheral blood T cells from healthy controls and from alopecia areata patients with either patchy or totalis/universalis disease. Clonality in the scalp was compared among normal scalp (n=4), patchy alopecia areata scalp (n=8), and alopecia totalis/universalis scalp (n=8). RNA was obtained with the PAXgene miRNA kit for fixed scalp, the miRNeasy kit for PBMCs, and the RNeasy kit for mouse skin. TCRbeta CDR3 regions were amplified by immunoSEQ multiplex PCR with 35 Vbeta forward and 13 Jbeta reverse primers. The investigation overall reported the following: Compared with normal scalp, lesional scalp, particularly in alopecia totalis/universalis, had higher clonality and more expanded CD8+ clones, which suggests antigenic drive. TCR sequences shared between patients were less clear than in mice, possibly partly because of HLA diversity in the patient population. Unlike mouse skin, where gammadelta T cells dominate, normal human skin contains resident alphabeta T cells that get sequenced too, which complicates analysis of the scalp TCR repertoire.

V lost 3 bases and J lost 5 bases; the stretch between them is 10 bases long. The germline V gene yields SGHTA for CDR1 and FQGNSA for CDR2. The CDR3 holds 13 amino acids from the cysteine to the phenylalanine. Only CDR3 DNA is held: 39 bases, read in frame from base 1. Libraries were made using the immunoSEQ multiplex PCR assay. To provide template for TCR sequencing, every sample had RNA extracted and reverse transcribed into cDNA. First-strand cDNA was synthesized using SuperScript III with a 2:1 mix of oligo-dT and random hexamers. A synthetic immune receptor repertoire was used to assess amplification bias, and residual bias was removed computationally. The paper's processing steps were these. After raw reads were preprocessed to remove errors, the CDR3 was defined following IMGT conventions as running from the conserved cysteine to phenylalanine. To get clonality, Shannon entropy was normalized by log2 of the number of productive unique TCRs and the result was subtracted from 1. CD4 or CD8 identity of scalp clones was inferred by cross-referencing scalp TCRbeta sequences with sorted blood CD4 and CD8 repertoires. TCRdb took this table from immuneACCESS and kept in-frame rearrangements with V and J called. Such tables lack part of the clones; where checked against another copy, unresolved V genes explain under half of the gap, and the rest is unexplained. V, J and clone size are taken as reported in that table, and D and trimming were inferred from the DNA itself. The sample yields 110,000 to 150,000 clones; more than 55% were counted once. 30% to 45% of the sample lies in the top ten.

PBMCs were isolated by density centrifugation and stained for CD3, CD4 and CD8, after which CD4+ and CD8+ T cells were sorted on a FACSAria. Scalp biopsies and blood samples were provided by unaffected controls. This clone occurred a few times. Its antigen has not been determined. Nothing much larger sits one base from this clone, and base qualities are not available. The V gene is TRBV7-2 and the J gene is TRBJ2-5, with the D segment identity uncertain. The sample taken for sequencing was CD8+ T cells sorted from blood. The TCR sequence derives from a human donor in good health. The CDR3 protein is CASSFEDRETQYF. The sequenced DNA is TGTGCCAGCAGCTTTGAGGACCGGGAGACCCAGTACTTC.